This T cell receptor (beta chain) was found in a study of T cells after yellow fever vaccination. MiXCR, applied by TCRdb to the 5' RACE reads, yields one record per CDR3 protein. The repertoire holds 50,000 to 60,000 distinct CDR3 sequences, around 7% seen once, with approximately 25% in the top ten. The V end was cut by 0 bases, the J end by 7 bases, with 11 bases between. The CDR3 consists of 14 residues. Per germline, CDR1 SGHNT and CDR2 YYREEE (reference sequence). The chain combines TRBV5-4 with TRBJ2-1, with D tentatively TRBD2 (5 bases). The sequences come from CD8+ T cells not binding an NS4B(214-222) dextramer, sorted from PBMCs, collected roughly 47 days after the first yellow fever vaccination. This receptor was taken from a man younger than 35 who received the YFV17D yellow fever vaccine. This CDR3 reads CASSLANLANEQFF. The CDR3 coding sequence is TGTGCCAGCAGCTTGGCCAATCTAGCAAATGAGCAGTTCTTC. The whole variable domain, filled in from reference TRBV5-4 and TRBJ2-1, reads ETGVTQSPTHLIKTRGQQVTLRCSSQSGHNTVSWYQQALGQGPQFIFQYYREEENGRGNFPPRFSGLQFPNYSSELNVNALELDDSALYLCASSLANLANEQFFGPGTRLTVL.